One sample yielded the 14 T cell receptor beta chains listed below, sequenced in a study of CD8 T cells in Susac syndrome. The RNA input was roughly 0.45 to 1 ug, and it was reverse transcribed with random hexamers. TCRdb called the immunoSEQ multiplex PCR reads again in MiXCR, with one record for every CDR3 protein. This sample yields roughly 180,000 distinct CDR3 sequences, of which approximately 95% are seen a single time; 0.085% to 0.11% belongs to the top ten. The specimen sequenced was CD4+ T cells from PBMCs. All receptors come from a human donor in good health.

The V call is TRBV29-1, the J call TRBJ2-7; TRBD1 aligns across 7 bases. CDR1 and CDR2 (germline): SQVTM, ANQGSEA. CDR3 length equals 13 residues. V shed 4 bases, J shed 3 bases, and the junction held 6 bases outside the gene matches. The CDR3 nucleotides are TGCAGCGTTGGATCAGGGGGTCTCTACGAGCAGTACTTC. This translates into CSVGSGGLYEQYF.

V and J are TRBV9 and TRBJ1-5; D is unclear. Germline CDR1 SGDLS, CDR2 YYNGEE. V was clipped by 1 base and J by 5 bases, with 10 bases between them. The CDR3 is 14 amino acids. For the CDR3, the DNA is TGTGCCAGCAGCGTACTTGACACTGATCAGCCCCAGCATTTT. It yields the protein CASSVLDTDQPQHF.

This clonotype was seen just once. This rearrangement joins TRBV7-2 to TRBJ2-3; unclear D gene. CDR3 length: 17 residues. Germline CDR1 SGHTA, CDR2 FQGNSA. Trimming took off 5 bases at V and 6 bases at J, with 24 bases between the two ends. In DNA, the CDR3 is TGTGCCAGCAGCGACCCCCGGGCTAGTCAGGTTGGGGATACGCAGTATTTT. Translated: CASSDPRASQVGDTQYF.

The chain combines TRBV29-1 with TRBJ1-2; a possible D gene is TRBD1 (6 bases). CDR1 and CDR2 (germline): SQVTM, ANQGSEA. Trimming took off 6 bases at V and 1 base at J, with 12 bases between the two ends. This CDR3 is 13 amino acids long. CDR3 sequence: CSVTGHHNYGYTF. DNA for the CDR3: TGCAGCGTCACGGGACACCATAACTATGGCTACACCTTC.

The chain recombines TRBV29-1 with TRBJ2-5; weak D call: TRBD2 (6 bases). The germline V gene encodes CDR1 SQVTM and CDR2 ANQGSEA. This CDR3 has 14 residues. Trimming left V 7 bases short and J 4 bases short, with 19 bases between. CDR3 coding DNA: TGCAGCGGTCAGACGGGAGTAAGGCGAGAGACCCAGTACTTC. Translation gives CSGQTGVRRETQYF. Full variable domain (outside the CDR3, taken from reference TRBV29-1 and TRBJ2-5): SAVISQKPSRDICQRGTSLTIQCQVDSQVTMMFWYRQQPGQSLTLIATANQGSEATYESGFVIDKFPISRPNLTFSTLTVSNMSPEDSSIYLCSGQTGVRRETQYFGPGTRLLVL.

The rearrangement uses TRBV4-3 and TRBJ2-4, with TRBD2 matching 7 bases. Trimming at V came to 6 bases and at J to 3 bases, leaving 8 bases not matched to a gene. The CDR3 sequence is 15 residues long. From germline, CDR1 is LGHNA and CDR2 YSLEER. CDR3 sequence reads: CASSPGGSNKNIQYF. In DNA form, the CDR3 reads TGCGCCAGCAGTCCCGGGGGGAGTAACAAAAACATTCAGTACTTC.

The chain links TRBV7-2 to TRBJ2-1; no definite D call. CDR3 length: 14 residues. Trimming removed 6 bases from V and 4 bases from J, with 13 bases in between. Germline values: CDR1 SGHTA, CDR2 FQGNSA. CDR3 loop: CASSPPPEYNEQFF. The CDR3 DNA follows: TGTGCCAGCAGTCCCCCGCCAGAGTACAATGAGCAGTTCTTC.

The chain combines TRBV2 with TRBJ2-7, with 7 bases fitting TRBD1. The CDR3 totals 12 residues. The V gene end was trimmed by 6 bases and the J gene end by 3 bases; junction bases not matched to a gene: 2. In germline, CDR1 is SNHLY, CDR2 FYNNEI. The CDR3 DNA reads TGTGCCAGCAGGGGGGACAGCTACGAGCAGTACTTC. It is translated as CASRGDSYEQYF.

The gene calls are TRBV19 and TRBJ1-2; D is unresolved. In germline, CDR1 is LNHDA, CDR2 SQIVND (reference sequence). V gave up 7 bases and J gave up 7 bases, with 19 bases separating them. CDR3 size: 14 residues. The CDR3: CASKVDPRPSGYTF. The CDR3 nucleotides read TGTGCCAGTAAAGTGGACCCAAGACCCTCTGGCTACACCTTC.

This sequence joins TRBV9 and TRBJ2-1; D uncertain. CDR3 length: 14 residues. Germline V CDR1 and CDR2: SGDLS, YYNGEE. V dropped 0 bases and J dropped 5 bases, with 9 bases sitting between them. CDR3 sequence reads: CASSVVPENNEQFF. The CDR3 DNA sequence: TGTGCCAGCAGCGTAGTACCCGAGAACAATGAGCAGTTCTTC.

The chain recombines TRBV30 with TRBJ2-3; 9 bases are shared with TRBD1. This CDR3 contains 13 residues. V shed 3 bases, J shed 4 bases, and the junction held 2 bases outside the gene matches. The germline gives CDR1 GTSNPN, CDR2 SVGIG (reference sequence). The CDR3: CAWRGQGSDTQYF. CDR3 DNA: TGTGCCTGGAGGGGACAGGGATCAGATACGCAGTATTTT.

CDR3 protein: CASMDRINQPQHF. The CDR3 bases are TGTGCCAGTATGGACAGGATCAATCAGCCCCAGCATTTT. The chain uses TRBV6-2 or TRBV6-3 and TRBJ1-5, with 7 bases lining up with TRBD1. After removal of 9 bases from V and 3 bases from J, the junction contained 5 bases not matched to a gene. The germline gives CDR1 MNHEY, CDR2 SVGEGT. This CDR3 comprises 13 residues.

The rearrangement joins TRBV4-3 to TRBJ2-7; 9 bases match TRBD2. The ends lost 1 base at V and 2 bases at J; junction bases unmatched: 3. Germline values: CDR1 LGHNA, CDR2 YSLEER. The CDR3 is made up of 15 amino acids. The chain's CDR3 is CASSQVVAGAYEQYF. CDR3 bases: TGCGCCAGCAGCCAAGTAGTAGCGGGGGCCTACGAGCAGTACTTC.

The gene calls are TRBV6-1 and TRBJ2-3; D remains unclear. The CDR3 length is 14 residues. The germline gives CDR1 MNHNS, CDR2 SASEGT. The ends were cut back, 4 bases at V and 0 bases at J, with 8 bases in the middle. Written as DNA, the CDR3 is TGTGCCAGCAGTGCATTGTCGAGCACAGATACGCAGTATTTT. Its protein is CASSALSSTDTQYF.